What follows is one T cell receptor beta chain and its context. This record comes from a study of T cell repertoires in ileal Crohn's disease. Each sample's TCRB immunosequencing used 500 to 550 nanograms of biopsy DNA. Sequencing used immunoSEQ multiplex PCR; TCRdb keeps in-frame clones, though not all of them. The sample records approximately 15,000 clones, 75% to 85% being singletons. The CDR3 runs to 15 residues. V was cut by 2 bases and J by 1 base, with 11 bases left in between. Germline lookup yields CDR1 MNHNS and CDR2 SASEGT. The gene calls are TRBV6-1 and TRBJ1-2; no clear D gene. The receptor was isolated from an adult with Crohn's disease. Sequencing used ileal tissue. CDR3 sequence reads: CASSETPDYNYGYTF. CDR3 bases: TGTGCCAGCAGTGAAACACCGGACTATAACTATGGCTACACCTTC.